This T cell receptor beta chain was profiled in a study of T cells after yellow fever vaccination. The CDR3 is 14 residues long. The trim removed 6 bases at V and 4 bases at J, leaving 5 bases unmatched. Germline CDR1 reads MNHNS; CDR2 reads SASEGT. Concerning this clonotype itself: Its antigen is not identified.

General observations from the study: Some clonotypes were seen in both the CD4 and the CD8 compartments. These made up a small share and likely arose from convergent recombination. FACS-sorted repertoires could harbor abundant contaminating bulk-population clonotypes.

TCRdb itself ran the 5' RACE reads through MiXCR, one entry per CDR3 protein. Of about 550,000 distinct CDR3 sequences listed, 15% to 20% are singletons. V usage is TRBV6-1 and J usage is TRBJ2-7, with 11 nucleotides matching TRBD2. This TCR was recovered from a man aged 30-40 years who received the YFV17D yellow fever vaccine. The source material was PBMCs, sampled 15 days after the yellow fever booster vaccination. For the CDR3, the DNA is TGTGCCAGCAGGCACACTAGCGGGAGTTACGAGCAGTACTTC. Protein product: CASRHTSGSYEQYF.